Sequencing of this TCR beta chain was carried out in a study of human T cells and chemical hapten exposure. Germline loops: CDR1 SGHVS, CDR2 FNYEAQ. V was pared by 4 bases and J by 7 bases, with 8 bases of the junction left unmatched. The CDR3 covers 15 residues. Time point of the sample: patch test 2, 6 weeks after DPC sensitization. The treatment here: therapeutic diphenylcyclopropenone sensitization with weekly scalp DPC. TCRdb reanalysed the RACE reads using MiXCR and keeps one entry per CDR3 protein. The sample shows some 80,000 distinct CDR3 sequences, 9.5% to 13% of them seen only once. This clonotype was seen ten or more times.

Sequenced material: whole blood, taken in connection with sensitization to the hapten diphenylcyclopropenone (DPC). The chain couples TRBV7-6 to TRBJ1-5; TRBD1 aligns across 9 bases. The source is a man aged 18 to 35 with alopecia areata. Some clones in this sample may be carry-over from other donors' samples. CDR3 sequence: CASSSSPGQGQPQHF. In nucleotides, the CDR3 is TGTGCCAGCAGCTCCTCCCCGGGACAGGGACAGCCCCAGCATTTT.